These T cell receptor beta chains were read from a single sample in a study of CD8 T cells in Susac syndrome. TCRdb reprocessed the immunoSEQ multiplex PCR reads via MiXCR and lists one record per CDR3 protein. The sample records approximately 150,000 distinct CDR3 sequences, roughly 94% being singletons. The sequenced sample consisted of CD4+ T cells from PBMCs. These receptors were obtained from a human donor in good health. The CDR3 runs from the conserved cysteine through the conserved F or W. The order of the fields is V gene, D gene, CDR3 length, clone size, J gene, CDR3 protein, CDR3 DNA. D genes are given only for firm matches. Clone size is shown for a subset of rows, as once, few, many or a class of expanded clone.

v_call: TRBV6-5
d_call: TRBD1
cdr3_length: 16
clone_size: -
j_call: TRBJ1-1
cdr3_aa: CASSYRPTGGRGEAFF
cdr3_nt: TGTGCCAGCAGTTATAGGCCCACAGGGGGCAGAGGTGAAGCTTTCTTT

v_call: TRBV18
d_call: -
cdr3_length: 15
clone_size: -
j_call: TRBJ2-7
cdr3_aa: CASSPPASSAYEQYF
cdr3_nt: TGTGCCAGCTCACCACCGGCCAGCTCTGCCTACGAGCAGTACTTC

v_call: TRBV9
d_call: TRBD2
cdr3_length: 17
clone_size: -
j_call: TRBJ2-3
cdr3_aa: CASSVAGTSGGVDTQYF
cdr3_nt: TGTGCCAGCAGCGTGGCTGGGACTAGCGGGGGGGTGGATACGCAGTATTTT

v_call: TRBV5-1
d_call: -
cdr3_length: 15
clone_size: -
j_call: TRBJ1-5
cdr3_aa: CASSSDAGGNQPQHF
cdr3_nt: TGCGCCAGCAGCTCCGATGCAGGGGGCAATCAGCCCCAGCATTTT

v_call: TRBV3-1
d_call: -
cdr3_length: 14
clone_size: -
j_call: TRBJ2-7
cdr3_aa: CASSQGGQGVEQYF
cdr3_nt: TGTGCCAGCAGCCAGGGGGGGCAGGGGGTCGAGCAGTACTTC

v_call: TRBV5-1
d_call: -
cdr3_length: 14
clone_size: few
j_call: TRBJ2-4
cdr3_aa: CASSLGQGGNIQYF
cdr3_nt: TGCGCCAGCAGCTTGGGTCAGGGAGGAAACATTCAGTACTTC

v_call: TRBV19
d_call: -
cdr3_length: 11
clone_size: -
j_call: TRBJ1-2
cdr3_aa: CASSLGHGYTF
cdr3_nt: TGTGCCAGTAGCTTGGGTCATGGCTACACCTTC

v_call: TRBV5-4
d_call: -
cdr3_length: 14
clone_size: once
j_call: TRBJ2-5
cdr3_aa: CASSRPGPEETQYF
cdr3_nt: TGTGCCAGCAGCCGACCCGGGCCGGAGGAGACCCAGTACTTC

v_call: TRBV6-5
d_call: -
cdr3_length: 15
clone_size: -
j_call: TRBJ2-7
cdr3_aa: CASSSPGTQIYEQYF
cdr3_nt: TGTGCCAGCAGTTCCCCCGGGACCCAAATCTACGAGCAGTACTTC

v_call: TRBV10-3
d_call: TRBD2
cdr3_length: 14
clone_size: -
j_call: TRBJ2-7
cdr3_aa: CAISLAGGSYEQYF
cdr3_nt: TGTGCCATCAGTTTAGCGGGAGGCTCCTACGAGCAGTACTTC

v_call: TRBV20-1
d_call: -
cdr3_length: 14
clone_size: -
j_call: TRBJ2-4
cdr3_aa: CSALRGAGGNIQYF
cdr3_nt: TGCAGTGCTCTACGGGGGGCTGGGGGAAACATTCAGTACTTC

v_call: TRBV3-1
d_call: -
cdr3_length: 16
clone_size: once
j_call: TRBJ2-7
cdr3_aa: CASSQDHGTPPYEQYF
cdr3_nt: TGTGCCAGCAGCCAAGATCACGGGACTCCACCCTACGAGCAGTACTTC

v_call: TRBV30
d_call: -
cdr3_length: 15
clone_size: -
j_call: TRBJ1-6
cdr3_aa: CAWSPGGGLGSPLHF
cdr3_nt: TGTGCCTGGAGTCCTGGGGGGGGGCTGGGTTCACCCCTCCACTTT

v_call: TRBV20-1
d_call: -
cdr3_length: 15
clone_size: -
j_call: TRBJ2-2
cdr3_aa: CSARGGGSNTGELFF
cdr3_nt: TGCAGTGCTAGAGGCGGCGGTTCGAACACCGGGGAGCTGTTTTTT

v_call: TRBV29-1
d_call: -
cdr3_length: 12
clone_size: once
j_call: TRBJ2-5
cdr3_aa: CSVARDWETQYF
cdr3_nt: TGCAGCGTTGCAAGGGACTGGGAGACCCAGTACTTC

v_call: TRBV20-1
d_call: -
cdr3_length: 12
clone_size: -
j_call: TRBJ2-7
cdr3_aa: CSARSGPYEQYF
cdr3_nt: TGCAGTGCTCGATCCGGGCCCTACGAGCAGTACTTC

v_call: TRBV5-1
d_call: TRBD1
cdr3_length: 17
clone_size: -
j_call: TRBJ2-2
cdr3_aa: CASSLTPQGLNTGELFF
cdr3_nt: TGCGCCAGCAGCTTGACGCCACAGGGGTTAAACACCGGGGAGCTGTTTTTT

v_call: TRBV23-1
d_call: -
cdr3_length: 12
clone_size: -
j_call: TRBJ1-5
cdr3_aa: CASSRNVQPQHF
cdr3_nt: TGCGCCAGCAGTCGAAACGTTCAGCCCCAGCATTTT

v_call: TRBV4-1
d_call: -
cdr3_length: 13
clone_size: few
j_call: TRBJ1-6
cdr3_aa: CASSQEIPSPLHF
cdr3_nt: TGCGCCAGCAGCCAAGAAATCCCTTCACCCCTCCACTTT

v_call: TRBV12-3/TRBV12-4
d_call: TRBD2
cdr3_length: 15
clone_size: -
j_call: TRBJ2-1
cdr3_aa: CASSLGSGGYNEQFF
cdr3_nt: TGTGCCAGCAGTTTGGGTAGCGGGGGGTACAATGAGCAGTTCTTC

v_call: TRBV6-1
d_call: -
cdr3_length: 15
clone_size: -
j_call: TRBJ1-5
cdr3_aa: CASSRAASDNQPQHF
cdr3_nt: TGTGCCAGCAGTAGAGCCGCCTCGGACAATCAGCCCCAGCATTTT

v_call: TRBV5-1
d_call: TRBD1
cdr3_length: 14
clone_size: -
j_call: TRBJ1-1
cdr3_aa: CASSWIDRGTEAFF
cdr3_nt: TGCGCCAGCAGCTGGATAGACAGGGGGACTGAAGCTTTCTTT

v_call: TRBV5-1
d_call: -
cdr3_length: 15
clone_size: -
j_call: TRBJ1-5
cdr3_aa: CASSSDGQGNQPQHF
cdr3_nt: TGCGCCAGCAGTTCTGACGGCCAGGGGAATCAGCCCCAGCATTTT

v_call: TRBV12-3/TRBV12-4
d_call: TRBD1
cdr3_length: 14
clone_size: -
j_call: TRBJ2-7
cdr3_aa: CASSLNRGPYEQYF
cdr3_nt: TGTGCCAGCAGTTTAAACAGGGGGCCCTACGAGCAGTACTTC

v_call: TRBV6-5
d_call: -
cdr3_length: 13
clone_size: few
j_call: TRBJ1-1
cdr3_aa: CASSYRGNTEAFF
cdr3_nt: TGTGCCAGCAGTTACAGGGGCAACACTGAAGCTTTCTTT

v_call: TRBV24-1
d_call: -
cdr3_length: 15
clone_size: -
j_call: TRBJ1-2
cdr3_aa: CATSDPEDSNYGYTF
cdr3_nt: TGTGCCACCAGTGACCCCGAGGACAGTAACTATGGCTACACCTTC

v_call: TRBV6-5
d_call: TRBD2
cdr3_length: 14
clone_size: -
j_call: TRBJ2-1
cdr3_aa: CASSTSGNYNEQFF
cdr3_nt: TGTGCCAGCAGTACTAGCGGGAACTACAATGAGCAGTTCTTC

v_call: TRBV12-3/TRBV12-4
d_call: -
cdr3_length: 11
clone_size: -
j_call: TRBJ2-7
cdr3_aa: CASSSRYEQYF
cdr3_nt: TGTGCCAGCTCCTCTCGATACGAGCAGTACTTC

v_call: TRBV5-1
d_call: TRBD1
cdr3_length: 17
clone_size: -
j_call: TRBJ2-2
cdr3_aa: CASSFHGQGPNTGELFF
cdr3_nt: TGCGCCAGCAGCTTTCACGGACAGGGGCCGAACACCGGGGAGCTGTTTTTT

v_call: TRBV5-4
d_call: -
cdr3_length: 14
clone_size: -
j_call: TRBJ1-2
cdr3_aa: CASSLKQSPVGYTF
cdr3_nt: TGTGCCAGCAGCTTGAAACAGTCCCCTGTTGGCTACACCTTC

v_call: TRBV30
d_call: -
cdr3_length: 14
clone_size: -
j_call: TRBJ1-5
cdr3_aa: CAWSRDGSDQPQHF
cdr3_nt: TGTGCCTGGAGTCGGGACGGTAGCGATCAGCCCCAGCATTTT

v_call: TRBV24-1
d_call: -
cdr3_length: 12
clone_size: -
j_call: TRBJ2-5
cdr3_aa: CATSGTQETQYF
cdr3_nt: TGTGCCACCAGCGGGACACAAGAGACCCAGTACTTC

v_call: TRBV3-1
d_call: -
cdr3_length: 15
clone_size: -
j_call: TRBJ2-7
cdr3_aa: CASSPTGDSNYEQYF
cdr3_nt: TGTGCCAGCAGCCCGACCGGGGACTCGAACTACGAGCAGTACTTC

v_call: TRBV6-5
d_call: -
cdr3_length: 13
clone_size: -
j_call: TRBJ1-1
cdr3_aa: CASSDTGATEAFF
cdr3_nt: TGTGCCAGCAGCGACACCGGGGCCACTGAAGCTTTCTTT

v_call: TRBV14
d_call: -
cdr3_length: 12
clone_size: -
j_call: TRBJ1-5
cdr3_aa: CASSVGNQPQHF
cdr3_nt: TGTGCCAGCAGCGTTGGCAATCAGCCCCAGCATTTT

v_call: TRBV2
d_call: -
cdr3_length: 10
clone_size: -
j_call: TRBJ2-3
cdr3_aa: CASYGYSQYF
cdr3_nt: TGTGCCAGCTACGGTTACTCGCAGTATTTT

v_call: TRBV20-1
d_call: -
cdr3_length: 14
clone_size: -
j_call: TRBJ1-5
cdr3_aa: CSAQGTHRNQPQHF
cdr3_nt: TGCAGCGCGCAAGGGACTCATCGGAACCAGCCCCAGCATTTT

v_call: TRBV5-1
d_call: -
cdr3_length: 15
clone_size: -
j_call: TRBJ1-5
cdr3_aa: CASSHQGGLDQPQHF
cdr3_nt: TGCGCCAGCAGCCACCAGGGTGGGTTGGATCAGCCCCAGCATTTT

v_call: TRBV18
d_call: TRBD1
cdr3_length: 15
clone_size: -
j_call: TRBJ2-3
cdr3_aa: CASSPRQGAADTQYF
cdr3_nt: TGTGCCAGCTCACCACGACAGGGGGCCGCAGATACGCAGTATTTT

v_call: TRBV6-5
d_call: -
cdr3_length: 14
clone_size: -
j_call: TRBJ2-7
cdr3_aa: CASSYARATYEQYF
cdr3_nt: TGTGCCAGCAGTTACGCCAGGGCAACCTACGAGCAGTACTTC

v_call: TRBV29-1
d_call: -
cdr3_length: 14
clone_size: -
j_call: TRBJ2-2
cdr3_aa: CSVSLTAPAGELFF
cdr3_nt: TGCAGCGTTTCTCTGACAGCGCCCGCCGGGGAGCTGTTTTTT

v_call: TRBV24-1
d_call: -
cdr3_length: 14
clone_size: -
j_call: TRBJ1-1
cdr3_aa: CATSEPGQNTEAFF
cdr3_nt: TGTGCCACCAGTGAACCTGGACAGAACACTGAAGCTTTCTTT

v_call: TRBV5-4
d_call: TRBD2
cdr3_length: 15
clone_size: -
j_call: TRBJ2-5
cdr3_aa: CASSLQSGGRKTQYF
cdr3_nt: TGTGCCAGCAGCTTGCAGAGCGGGGGGCGAAAGACCCAGTACTTC

v_call: TRBV14
d_call: -
cdr3_length: 16
clone_size: -
j_call: TRBJ2-7
cdr3_aa: CASSQAGGLRTYEQYF
cdr3_nt: TGTGCCAGCAGCCAAGCCGGGGGACTGAGGACCTACGAGCAGTACTTC

v_call: TRBV30
d_call: -
cdr3_length: 13
clone_size: -
j_call: TRBJ1-5
cdr3_aa: CAWSTGFKQPQHF
cdr3_nt: TGTGCCTGGTCCACGGGGTTCAAGCAGCCCCAGCATTTT

v_call: TRBV6-1
d_call: -
cdr3_length: 14
clone_size: -
j_call: TRBJ2-7
cdr3_aa: CASSEPRQVYEQYF
cdr3_nt: TGTGCCAGCAGTGAACCACGACAGGTTTACGAGCAGTACTTC

v_call: TRBV7-9
d_call: -
cdr3_length: 15
clone_size: -
j_call: TRBJ1-2
cdr3_aa: CASSLFGSFNYGYTF
cdr3_nt: TGTGCCAGCAGCTTATTTGGAAGTTTTAACTATGGCTACACCTTC

v_call: TRBV19
d_call: -
cdr3_length: 15
clone_size: -
j_call: TRBJ2-7
cdr3_aa: CASTNLPGPTSEQYF
cdr3_nt: TGTGCCAGTACCAACCTTCCGGGACCGACATCCGAGCAGTACTTC

v_call: TRBV29-1
d_call: TRBD2
cdr3_length: 15
clone_size: once
j_call: TRBJ2-2
cdr3_aa: CSVRAGGPGTGELFF
cdr3_nt: TGCAGCGTTCGGGCGGGAGGGCCTGGCACCGGGGAGCTGTTTTTT

v_call: TRBV6-6
d_call: -
cdr3_length: 14
clone_size: -
j_call: TRBJ2-2
cdr3_aa: CASSYRTNTGELFF
cdr3_nt: TGTGCCAGCAGTTACCGCACAAACACCGGGGAGCTGTTTTTT

v_call: TRBV29-1
d_call: -
cdr3_length: 15
clone_size: once
j_call: TRBJ2-2
cdr3_aa: CSVEDHQVNTGELFF
cdr3_nt: TGCAGCGTTGAAGATCACCAGGTGAACACCGGGGAGCTGTTTTTT

v_call: TRBV24-1
d_call: TRBD1
cdr3_length: 15
clone_size: -
j_call: TRBJ2-5
cdr3_aa: CATSEPGTAKETQYF
cdr3_nt: TGTGCCACCAGTGAACCCGGGACAGCGAAAGAGACCCAGTACTTC

v_call: TRBV28
d_call: TRBD1
cdr3_length: 15
clone_size: -
j_call: TRBJ1-1
cdr3_aa: CASSSPGGFLTEAFF
cdr3_nt: TGTGCCAGCAGTTCCCCAGGGGGATTCCTCACTGAAGCTTTCTTT